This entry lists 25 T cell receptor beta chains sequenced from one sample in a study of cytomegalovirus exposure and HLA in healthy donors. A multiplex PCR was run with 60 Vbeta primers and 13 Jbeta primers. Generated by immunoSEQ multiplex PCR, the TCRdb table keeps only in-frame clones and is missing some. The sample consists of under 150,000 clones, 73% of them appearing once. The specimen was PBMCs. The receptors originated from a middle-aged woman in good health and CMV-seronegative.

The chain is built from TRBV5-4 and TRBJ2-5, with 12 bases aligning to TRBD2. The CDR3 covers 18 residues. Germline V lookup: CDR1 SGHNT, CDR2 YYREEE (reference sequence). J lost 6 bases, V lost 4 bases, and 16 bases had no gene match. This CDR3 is CASSPPGLAGERWKTQYF. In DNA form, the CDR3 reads TGTGCCAGCAGCCCACCGGGACTAGCGGGTGAGCGTTGGAAGACCCAGTACTTC.

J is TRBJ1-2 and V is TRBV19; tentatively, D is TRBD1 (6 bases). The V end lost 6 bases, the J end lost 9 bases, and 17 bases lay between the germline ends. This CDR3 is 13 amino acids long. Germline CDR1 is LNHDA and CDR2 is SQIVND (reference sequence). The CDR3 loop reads CASRGRDTESYTF. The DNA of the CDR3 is TGTGCCAGTAGGGGTCGGGACACGGAGAGCTACACCTTC.

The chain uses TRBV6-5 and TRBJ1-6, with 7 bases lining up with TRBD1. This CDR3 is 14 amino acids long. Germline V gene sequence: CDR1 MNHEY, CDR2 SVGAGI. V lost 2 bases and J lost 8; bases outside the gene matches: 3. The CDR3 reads CASSYDRVYSPLHF. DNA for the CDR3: TGTGCCAGCAGTTACGACAGGGTTTATTCACCCCTCCACTTT.

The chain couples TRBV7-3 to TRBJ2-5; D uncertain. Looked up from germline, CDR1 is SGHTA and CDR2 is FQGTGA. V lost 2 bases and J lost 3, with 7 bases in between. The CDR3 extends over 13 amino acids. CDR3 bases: TGTGCCAGCAGCTTACGCCGGGAAGAGACCCAGTACTTC. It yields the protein CASSLRREETQYF.

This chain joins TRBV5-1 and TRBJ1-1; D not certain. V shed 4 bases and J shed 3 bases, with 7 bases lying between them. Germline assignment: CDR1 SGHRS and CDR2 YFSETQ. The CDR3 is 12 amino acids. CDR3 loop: CASSTGDTEAFF. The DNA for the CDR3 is TGCGCCAGCAGCACTGGTGACACTGAAGCTTTCTTT.

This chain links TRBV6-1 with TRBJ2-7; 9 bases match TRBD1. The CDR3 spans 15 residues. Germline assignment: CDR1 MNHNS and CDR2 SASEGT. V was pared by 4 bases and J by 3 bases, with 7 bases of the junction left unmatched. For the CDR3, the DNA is TGTGCCAGCAGTGTATCGACAGGGGGGAACTACGAGCAGTACTTC. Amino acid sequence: CASSVSTGGNYEQYF.

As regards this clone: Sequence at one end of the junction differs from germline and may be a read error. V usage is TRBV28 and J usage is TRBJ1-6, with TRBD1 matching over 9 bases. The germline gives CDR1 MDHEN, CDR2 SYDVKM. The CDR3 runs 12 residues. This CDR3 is CASSPGQGPVGF. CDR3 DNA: TGTGCCAGCAGTCCAGGACAGGGGCCCGTGGGATTT. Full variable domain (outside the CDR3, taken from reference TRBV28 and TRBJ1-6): DVKVTQSSRYLVKRTGEKVFLECVQDMDHENMFWYRQDPGLGLRLIYFSYDVKMKEKGDIPEGYSVSREKKERFSLILESASTNQTSMYLCASSPGQGPVGFGNGTRLTVT.

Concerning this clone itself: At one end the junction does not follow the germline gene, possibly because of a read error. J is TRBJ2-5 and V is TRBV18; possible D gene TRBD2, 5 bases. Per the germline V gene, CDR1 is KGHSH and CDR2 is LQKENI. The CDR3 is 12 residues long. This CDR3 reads CASSPGGEAQYF. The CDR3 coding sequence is TGTGCCAGCTCACCTGGAGGAGAGGCCCAGTACTTC.

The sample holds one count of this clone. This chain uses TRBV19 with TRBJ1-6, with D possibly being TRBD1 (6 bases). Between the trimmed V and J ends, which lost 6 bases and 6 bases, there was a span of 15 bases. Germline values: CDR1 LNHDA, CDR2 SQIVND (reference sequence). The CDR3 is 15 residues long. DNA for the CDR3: TGTGCCAGTAGCCTTGAGGGGGATCGTAATTCACCCCTCCACTTT. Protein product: CASSLEGDRNSPLHF.

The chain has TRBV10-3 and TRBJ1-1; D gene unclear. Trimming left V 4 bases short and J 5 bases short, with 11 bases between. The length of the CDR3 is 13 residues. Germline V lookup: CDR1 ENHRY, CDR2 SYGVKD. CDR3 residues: CAISVGGSTEAFF. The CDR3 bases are TGTGCCATCAGTGTTGGAGGGAGTACTGAAGCTTTCTTT.

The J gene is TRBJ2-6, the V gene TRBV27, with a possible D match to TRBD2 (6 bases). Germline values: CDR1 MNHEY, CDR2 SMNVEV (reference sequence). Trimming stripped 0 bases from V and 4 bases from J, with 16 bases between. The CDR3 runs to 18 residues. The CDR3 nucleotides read TGTGCCAGCAGTTTATCGGGCCTCGGGGGTTTCGGGGCCAACGTCCTGACTTTC. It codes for CASSLSGLGGFGANVLTF.

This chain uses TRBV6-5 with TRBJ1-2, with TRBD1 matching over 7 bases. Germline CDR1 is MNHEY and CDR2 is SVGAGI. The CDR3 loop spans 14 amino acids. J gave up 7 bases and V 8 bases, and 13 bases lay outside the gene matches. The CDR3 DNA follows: TGTGCCAGCGGCCTTTCGACAGGGTTTGGTGGCTACACCTTC. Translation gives CASGLSTGFGGYTF.

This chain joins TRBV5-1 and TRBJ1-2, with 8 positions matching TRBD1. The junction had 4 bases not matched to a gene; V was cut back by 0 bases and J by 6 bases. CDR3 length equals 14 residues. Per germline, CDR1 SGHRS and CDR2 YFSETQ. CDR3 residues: CASSLVAGGDGYTF. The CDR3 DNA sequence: TGCGCCAGCAGCTTGGTGGCAGGGGGCGATGGCTACACCTTC.

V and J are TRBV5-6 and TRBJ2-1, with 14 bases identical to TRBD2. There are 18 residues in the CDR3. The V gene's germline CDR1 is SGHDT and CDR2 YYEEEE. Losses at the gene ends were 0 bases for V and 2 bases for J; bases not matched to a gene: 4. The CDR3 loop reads CASSLGLAGGTTYNEQFF. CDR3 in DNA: TGTGCCAGCAGCTTGGGACTAGCGGGGGGGACGACCTACAATGAGCAGTTCTTC.

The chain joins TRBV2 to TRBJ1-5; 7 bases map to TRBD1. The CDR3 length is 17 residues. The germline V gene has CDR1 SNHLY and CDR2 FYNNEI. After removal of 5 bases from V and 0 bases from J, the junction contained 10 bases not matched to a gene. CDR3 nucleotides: TGTGCCAGCAGTCGGGAAGGGGGCTGGGGTAGCAATCAGCCCCAGCATTTT. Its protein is CASSREGGWGSNQPQHF.

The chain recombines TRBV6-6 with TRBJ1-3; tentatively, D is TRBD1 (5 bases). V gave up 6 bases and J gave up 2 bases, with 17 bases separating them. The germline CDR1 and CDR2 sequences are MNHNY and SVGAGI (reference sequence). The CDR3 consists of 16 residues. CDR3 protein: CASRLIQGFTGNTIYF. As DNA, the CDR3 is TGTGCCAGCAGATTAATCCAGGGTTTTACTGGAAACACCATATATTTT.

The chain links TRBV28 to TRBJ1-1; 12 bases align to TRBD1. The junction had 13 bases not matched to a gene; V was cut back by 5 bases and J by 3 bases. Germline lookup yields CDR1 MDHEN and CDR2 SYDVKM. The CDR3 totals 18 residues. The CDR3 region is CASSTPGDRGLGDTEAFF. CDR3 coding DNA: TGTGCCAGCAGTACTCCCGGGGACAGGGGGCTCGGAGACACTGAAGCTTTCTTT. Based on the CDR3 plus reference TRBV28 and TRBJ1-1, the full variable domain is DVKVTQSSRYLVKRTGEKVFLECVQDMDHENMFWYRQDPGLGLRLIYFSYDVKMKEKGDIPEGYSVSREKKERFSLILESASTNQTSMYLCASSTPGDRGLGDTEAFFGQGTRLTVV.

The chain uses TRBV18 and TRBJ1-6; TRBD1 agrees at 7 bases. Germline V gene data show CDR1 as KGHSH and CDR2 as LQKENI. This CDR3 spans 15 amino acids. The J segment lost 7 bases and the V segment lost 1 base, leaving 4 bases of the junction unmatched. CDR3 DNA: TGTGCCAGCTCACCACAGGGGGCGAAGAATTCACCCCTCCACTTT. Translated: CASSPQGAKNSPLHF.

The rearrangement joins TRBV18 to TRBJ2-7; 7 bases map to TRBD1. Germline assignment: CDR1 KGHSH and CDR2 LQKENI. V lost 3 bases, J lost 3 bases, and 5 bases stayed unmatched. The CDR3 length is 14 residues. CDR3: CASSPGQTVYEQYF. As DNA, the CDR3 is TGTGCCAGCTCACCGGGACAGACGGTCTACGAGCAGTACTTC.

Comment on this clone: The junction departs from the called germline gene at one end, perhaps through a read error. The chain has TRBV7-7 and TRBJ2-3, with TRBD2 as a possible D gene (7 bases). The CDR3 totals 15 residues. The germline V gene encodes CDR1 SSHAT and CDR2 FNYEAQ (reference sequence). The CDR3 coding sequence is TGTGCTAGCAGCTCGGGGGGCGGAAACACAGATACGCAGTATTTT. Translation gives CASSSGGGNTDTQYF.

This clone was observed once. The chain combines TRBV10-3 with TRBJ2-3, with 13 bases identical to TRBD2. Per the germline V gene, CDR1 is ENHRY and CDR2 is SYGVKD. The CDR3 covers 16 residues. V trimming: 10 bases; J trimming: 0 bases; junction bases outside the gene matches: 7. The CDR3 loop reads CATSGTSGKSTDTQYF. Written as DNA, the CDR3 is TGTGCCACCTCCGGGACTAGCGGGAAAAGCACAGATACGCAGTATTTT.

CDR3 DNA: TGTGCCAGCAGCGTCACAGGGTCAGATACGCAGTATTTT. Translated: CASSVTGSDTQYF. This chain links TRBV9 with TRBJ2-3; D possibly corresponds to TRBD1 (6 bases). The ends were cut back, 2 bases at V and 4 bases at J, with 8 bases in the middle. CDR3 length: 13 amino acids. Germline V gene lookup returns CDR1 SGDLS and CDR2 YYNGEE.

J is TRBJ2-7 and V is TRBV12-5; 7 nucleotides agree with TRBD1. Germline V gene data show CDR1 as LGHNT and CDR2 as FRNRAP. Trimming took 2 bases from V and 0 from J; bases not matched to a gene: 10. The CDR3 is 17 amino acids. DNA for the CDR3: TGTGCTAGTGGTTTGCCTCAAACAGGGGAGAGCTCCTACGAGCAGTACTTC. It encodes CASGLPQTGESSYEQYF.

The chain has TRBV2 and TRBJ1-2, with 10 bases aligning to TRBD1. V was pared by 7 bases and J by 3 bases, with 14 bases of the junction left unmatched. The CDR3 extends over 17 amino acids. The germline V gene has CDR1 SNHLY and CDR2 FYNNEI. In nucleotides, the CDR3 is TGTGCCAGCACGAGGACCGGGACAGGGGATAGGGACTATGGCTACACCTTC. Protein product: CASTRTGTGDRDYGYTF.

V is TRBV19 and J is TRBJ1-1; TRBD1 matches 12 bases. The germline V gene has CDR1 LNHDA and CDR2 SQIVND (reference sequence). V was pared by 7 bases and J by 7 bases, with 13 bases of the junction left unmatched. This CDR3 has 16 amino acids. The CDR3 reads CASMRPGQGAYVEAFF. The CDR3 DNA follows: TGTGCCAGTATGAGGCCGGGACAGGGGGCGTACGTTGAAGCTTTCTTT. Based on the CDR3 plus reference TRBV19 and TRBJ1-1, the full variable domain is DGGITQSPKYLFRKEGQNVTLSCEQNLNHDAMYWYRQDPGQGLRLIYYSQIVNDFQKGDIAEGYSVSREKKESFPLTVTSAQKNPTAFYLCASMRPGQGAYVEAFFGQGTRLTVV.